The entry below gives a single TCR beta chain sequence along with its context. What it binds is not known. This sample is drawn from a study of cytomegalovirus exposure and HLA in healthy donors. Broader study findings: It was about 180 TCR beta chains that were listed as cytomegalovirus-associated.

V dropped 8 bases and J dropped 4; count of bases not matched to a gene: 9. The CDR3 loop spans 14 amino acids. Germline V gives CDR1 SNHLY, CDR2 FYNNEI. PCR was performed using 60 Vbeta and 13 Jbeta primers. The data were produced by immunoSEQ multiplex PCR, yet TCRdb's version contains in-frame clones alone and is incomplete. The table has 60,000 to 75,000 clones, more than 75% seen once; the top ten hold around 7.4%. The TCR was taken from a man aged 18 to 35 in good health and CMV-seropositive. Sequenced sample: PBMCs. The V gene is TRBV2, the J gene TRBJ2-3; 7 bases are a match to TRBD2. The CDR3 bases are TGTGCCAGCCTGAGCGGGATAGGCCCAGATACGCAGTATTTT. This translates into CASLSGIGPDTQYF.